What follows is one T cell receptor (beta chain) and its context. No antigen is known for it. No base qualities exist here, and no much larger clone lies one base off it. This entry belongs to a study of T cell clones after liver transplantation (dated by TCRdb to between 2018 and 2021). About the investigation overall: Samples were obtained from ITN030ST, a randomized trial in which withdrawal of immunosuppression was attempted within 2 years of liver transplantation. Donor-reactive T cell clones were identified using TCRbeta sequencing after a pre-transplant mixed lymphocyte reaction and were then followed in post-transplant blood. As an antigen-independent comparator for donor-reactive sequences, third party-reactive TCRbeta sequences were also identified from pre-transplant MLRs. Three of the eight recipients were HCV-positive; the others were transplanted for non-autoimmune, non-viral indications. Subjects received no induction therapy and standard immunosuppression until randomization at 12-24 months post-transplant. Tolerance was defined as complete withdrawal of immunosuppression for at least one year without a rise in liver enzymes beyond twice the upper limit of normal. Blood samples were taken pre-transplant, pre-randomization before withdrawal, and post-randomization after full withdrawal or failed withdrawal. The study cohort included 8 liver transplant recipients, of whom 3 were classified as tolerant and 5 as non-tolerant.

What the work shows at the level of the full study, not this receptor alone: In two subjects, low numbers of available donor cells limited the measurable donor-reactive repertoire. A significant post-transplant decrease in circulating donor-reactive CD4 TCRbeta sequences was observed in 5 of 8 subjects, irrespective of tolerance or HCV status. A greater decline was seen for donor-reactive sequences than for third party-reactive sequences, suggesting partial antigen-specific deletion unrelated to withdrawal success. When repertoire turnover was accounted for, significantly reduced detection of donor-reactive sequences was found in 7 of 8 subjects for CD4 and in 8 of 8 subjects for CD8. Since no allograft tissue specimens were available, donor-reactive T cells may have migrated into the graft instead of being deleted. The conclusions were considered preliminary, being limited by small, heterogeneous patient numbers and non-standardized post-transplant time points.

The time point label corresponds to: pre-transplant. Thawed unstimulated PBMCs were stained for CD3, CD4 and CD8 and FACS-sorted into CD3+CD4+ and CD3+CD8+ populations. All 8 studied subjects were randomized to immunosuppression withdrawal. Genomic DNA was isolated with the Qiagen DNeasy Blood and Tissue Kit. Counted from cysteine to phenylalanine, this CDR3 has 19 amino acids. Just the 57-base CDR3 DNA is kept, in frame starting at base 1. As encoded in the germline V gene (reference sequence), CDR1 is MNHEY while CDR2 is SMNVEV. The V and J ends are trimmed by 4 bases and 0 bases, leaving 24 bases between them. High-throughput TCRbeta CDR3 sequencing of frozen genomic DNA was performed by immunoSEQ, including PCR amplification, mapping, bias correction and internal controls. As for the original processing: Productive rearrangements were retained, and unique TCRbeta sequences were defined by the CDR3 nucleotide sequence together with the V and J gene. A sequence counted as donor-reactive only if the sequence showed at least 5-fold expansion in CFSE-low cells compared with unstimulated pre-transplant cells and had a frequency of at least 0.01%. Per-subject minimum frequency thresholds, based on the lowest-template unstimulated sample, ensured at least 90% detection power. Jensen-Shannon divergence between the top 1000 TCRbeta sequences post-transplant and pre-transplant was used to measure repertoire turnover. Two-sided Fisher's exact tests were used to test for changes in the detection of donor-reactive sequences. What TCRdb holds here is the immuneACCESS table cut down to in-frame rearrangements. Part of the clones is not present; checked against another copy, under half of the missing clones reflect an unresolved V gene, and the others are unexplained. D and trimming were read from the DNA, whereas the V and J calls and clone size are those reported in that table. A total of about 100,000 clones appear in this sample, 82% of them only once. Approximately 0.93% of the sample comes from the top ten.

This TCR was recovered from a human donor who received a liver transplant. The chain uses TRBV27 and TRBJ1-1, and perhaps TRBD1 as D gene, on 6 matching bases. The sample here was CD4+ T cells from blood, taken before liver transplant. The DNA reads as follows: TGTGCCAGCAGTTCCGAAGTGGGCAGGGGAAGGGGAATGAACACTGAAGCTTTCTTT. This translates into CASSSEVGRGRGMNTEAFF.